The 24 T cell receptor beta chains given below trace back to one sample, sequenced in a study of post-analysis software for immune sequencing data. Broader study findings: TRBV segments more frequent in patients than in controls numbered several and included TRBV5-6, TRBV5-1 and TRBV20-1.

Researchers reported that TCR beta cDNA libraries carried unique molecular identifiers. TCRdb processed the PCR reads anew with MiXCR; each CDR3 protein has one entry. Of roughly 540,000 distinct CDR3 sequences listed, around a third were seen once; the top ten hold 6%. These receptors' antigens are unknown. The sample consisted of blood. These receptors originate from a girl between 2 and 17 years old with multiple sclerosis.

A word on this clonotype: The junction and the germline gene differ at one end; a read error may be behind it. The rearrangement uses TRBV5-1 and TRBJ2-5; the match to TRBD2 covers 10 bases. This CDR3 region has 17 residues. From germline, CDR1 is SGHRS and CDR2 YFSETQ. The CDR3 region has the DNA TGCGCCAGCAGCTTCTCCAGCGGGGGGGATCGGATCTACGAGCAGGACTTC. Its translation is CASSFSSGGDRIYEQDF.

In DNA form, the CDR3 reads TGTGCCAGCAGTTACAGTTCCCGGGGTGAAAAACTGTTTTTT. The encoded protein is CASSYSSRGEKLFF. The rearrangement joins TRBV6-6 to TRBJ1-4; D is ambiguous. Germline lookup yields CDR1 MNHNY and CDR2 SVGAGI (reference sequence). With 2 bases removed from V and 7 bases from J, the gap between germline ends came to 11 bases. There are 14 residues in the CDR3.

This clonotype came up a few times. The genes are TRBV10-3 and TRBJ2-7, with D possibly TRBD1 on 5 matching bases. The CDR3 totals 14 residues. The V end lost 4 bases, the J end lost 0 bases, and 10 bases lay between the germline ends. CDR1 is ENHRY, CDR2 SYGVKD, per germline. The CDR3 DNA is TGTGCCATCAGTGTGGGGCCCGGCTCCTACGAGCAGTACTTC. It codes for CAISVGPGSYEQYF.

The chain is built from TRBV2 and TRBJ1-3; TRBD1 might be the D (6 bases). The V end was cut by 7 bases, the J end by 4 bases, with 8 bases between. The CDR3 extends over 12 amino acids. Per the germline V gene, CDR1 is SNHLY and CDR2 is FYNNEI. CDR3 loop: CASTRGGNTIYF. The CDR3 DNA reads as TGTGCCAGCACGAGGGGGGGAAACACCATATATTTT.

The CDR3 protein is CATSDPDGNYGYTF. CDR3 bases: TGTGCCACCAGTGACCCGGACGGAAACTATGGCTACACCTTC. The chain is built from TRBV24-1 and TRBJ1-2; D gene unclear. The CDR3 is 14 residues long. CDR1 is KGHDR and CDR2 is SFDVKD in the germline V gene. V was clipped by 4 bases and J by 2 bases, with 10 bases between them.

Remarks on this clonotype: One end of the junction fails to match germline, which may point to a read error. CDR3 loop: CASSREAGGSSTDAQYF. The CDR3 DNA follows: TGTGCCAGCAGTCGAGAAGCGGGGGGTAGCAGCACAGATGCGCAGTATTTT. The V gene is TRBV12-3 or TRBV12-4, the J gene TRBJ2-3, with 9 bases fitting TRBD2. This CDR3 is built from 17 residues.

This clonotype turned up a few times. J is TRBJ2-5 and V is TRBV20-1, with TRBD1 as a possible D gene (6 bases). Germline assignment: CDR1 DFQATT and CDR2 SNEGSKA (reference sequence). V was clipped by 6 bases and J by 2 bases, with 16 bases between them. There are 14 residues in the CDR3. The CDR3 nucleotides read TGCAGTGCCGCGTCCCAGGGGCAACAAGAGACCCAGTACTTC. Translating gives CSAASQGQQETQYF.

The rearrangement links TRBV20-1 to TRBJ1-2; D is unresolved. With 3 bases removed from V and 4 bases from J, the gap between germline ends came to 15 bases. There are 14 residues in the CDR3. From germline, CDR1 is DFQATT and CDR2 SNEGSKA (reference sequence). In nucleotides, the CDR3 is TGCAGTGCTAGTGCCGGACCGACGGCCTATGGCTACACCTTC. It yields the protein CSASAGPTAYGYTF.

V is TRBV6-6 and J is TRBJ2-7, with TRBD2 as a possible D gene (5 bases). Between the trimmed V and J ends, which lost 2 bases and 0 bases, there was a span of 8 bases. The CDR3 spans 14 residues. Germline CDR1 MNHNY, CDR2 SVGAGI (reference sequence). The CDR3 loop reads CASSYEGNSYEQYF. CDR3 DNA sequence: TGTGCCAGCAGTTACGAGGGAAACTCCTACGAGCAGTACTTC.

The rearrangement uses TRBV12-3 or TRBV12-4 and TRBJ1-4; tentatively, D is TRBD1 (5 bases). The CDR3 loop spans 14 amino acids. V lost 6 bases and J 4 bases, leaving 12 bases between the germline ends. The CDR3 loop reads CASSAGTNNEKLFF. Here the CDR3 DNA reads TGTGCCAGCAGCGCCGGGACCAATAATGAAAAACTGTTTTTT.

The genes are TRBV7-9 and TRBJ1-2; D remains unclear. The CDR3 contains 14 residues. Trimming stripped 9 bases from V and 2 bases from J, with 16 bases between. Germline values: CDR1 SEHNR, CDR2 FQNEAQ (reference sequence). The CDR3 DNA is TGTGCCAGTGGGTTGGCGCCGGCCAACTATGGCTACACCTTC. Protein sequence: CASGLAPANYGYTF.

About this clonotype itself: Compared with germline, one end of the junction differs, possibly owing to a read error. The rearrangement links TRBV6-1 to TRBJ1-2, with 10 bases fitting TRBD1. Per the germline V gene, CDR1 is MNHNS and CDR2 is SASEGT. This CDR3 is built from 15 residues. CDR3 residues: CASTSGGTGVRGCTF. As DNA, the CDR3 is TGTGCCAGCACTAGTGGCGGGACAGGGGTGAGAGGCTGCACCTTC.

This sequence joins TRBV11-2 and TRBJ1-4; D ambiguous. Trimming stripped 4 bases from V and 0 bases from J, with 12 bases between. The germline V gene has CDR1 SGHAT and CDR2 FQNNGV. The CDR3 covers 16 residues. In DNA, the CDR3 is TGTGCCAGCAGCTCCAGAGGCCCCGCAACTAATGAAAAACTGTTTTTT. Its protein is CASSSRGPATNEKLFF.

The rearrangement uses TRBV20-1 and TRBJ2-5; TRBD1 matches 10 bases. V was clipped by 1 base and J by 2 bases; unmatched bases: 4. The CDR3 is 15 residues long. Germline CDR1 and CDR2: DFQATT and SNEGSKA (reference sequence). The chain's CDR3 is CSARGQGAQQETQYF. The CDR3 DNA reads TGCAGTGCTAGAGGACAGGGGGCGCAACAAGAGACCCAGTACTTC.

V is TRBV6-5 and J is TRBJ2-7; 10 bases agree with TRBD2. V lost 6 bases to trimming and J lost 2 bases; unmatched junction nucleotides: 10. The CDR3 extends over 16 amino acids. Germline lookup yields CDR1 MNHEY and CDR2 SVGAGI. The CDR3 sequence is CASRRTLAGGPYEQYF. As DNA, the CDR3 is TGTGCCAGCAGACGGACCTTAGCGGGGGGCCCCTACGAGCAGTACTTC.

V usage is TRBV6-5 and J usage is TRBJ1-2, with D possibly matching TRBD1 (6 bases). The CDR3 length is 13 residues. V lost 6 bases to trimming and J lost 8 bases, with 16 bases between them. Looked up from germline, CDR1 is MNHEY and CDR2 is SVGAGI. DNA of the CDR3: TGTGCCAGCAGGGACACAGGGTCAATCGGCTACACCTTC. This encodes CASRDTGSIGYTF.

The gene calls are TRBV25-1 and TRBJ2-3; D is undetermined. The germline CDR1 and CDR2 sequences are MGHDK and SYGVNS. V was clipped by 3 bases and J by 2 bases, with 9 bases between them. CDR3 length: 14 amino acids. The CDR3 DNA reads TGTGCCAGCAGTGAGGGTAGGGACACAGATACGCAGTATTTT. Amino acid sequence: CASSEGRDTDTQYF. The whole variable domain, filled in from reference TRBV25-1 and TRBJ2-3, reads EADIYQTPRYLVIGTGKKITLECSQTMGHDKMYWYQQDPGMELHLIHYSYGVNSTEKGDLSSESTVSRIRTEHFPLTLESARPSHTSQYLCASSEGRDTDTQYFGPGTRLTVL.

The chain uses TRBV20-1 and TRBJ1-2, with D possibly matching TRBD1 (5 bases). The CDR3 runs to 15 residues. V was shortened by 6 bases and J by 6 bases, with 23 bases between the two germline ends. CDR1 and CDR2 from the germline V gene are DFQATT and SNEGSKA (reference sequence). CDR3 amino acids: CSALGVSGWADGYTF. For the CDR3, the DNA is TGCAGTGCCCTGGGGGTGTCAGGGTGGGCAGATGGCTACACCTTC.

The chain employs TRBV7-8 and TRBJ2-3, with TRBD1 matching over 7 bases. From germline, CDR1 is SGHVS and CDR2 FQNEAQ. This CDR3 region has 18 residues. Losses at the gene ends were 3 bases for V and 0 bases for J; bases not matched to a gene: 12. In nucleotides, the CDR3 is TGTGCCAGCAGCTTCCCAAACCACAGGGGCCTCAGCACAGATACGCAGTATTTT. Translated: CASSFPNHRGLSTDTQYF.

The genes are TRBV10-2 and TRBJ1-2, with TRBD1 as a possible D gene (5 bases). There are 14 residues in the CDR3. Germline CDR1 WSHSY, CDR2 SAAADI. V shed 8 bases and J shed 2 bases, with 15 bases lying between them. The DNA for the CDR3 is TGCGCCAGCCAGAGGGGAGGTTCCAACTATGGCTACACCTTC. This gives the protein CASQRGGSNYGYTF.

The chain recombines TRBV9 with TRBJ2-5; a weak D match, TRBD1 (6 bases). From germline, CDR1 is SGDLS and CDR2 YYNGEE. V lost 0 bases and J lost 0, with 18 bases in between. This CDR3 comprises 18 residues. CDR3 loop: CASSVGASGRGYQETQYF. The CDR3 nucleotides read TGTGCCAGCAGCGTAGGTGCCTCGGGTAGGGGGTACCAAGAGACCCAGTACTTC.

Notes on this clonotype: The conserved phenylalanine or tryptophan is not found at the CDR3 terminus, so this likely reflects a read error. The chain joins TRBV19 to TRBJ2-3; D might be TRBD1 (5 bases). V was clipped by 6 bases and J by 0 bases, with 16 bases between them. CDR3 size: 16 residues. Germline CDR1 reads LNHDA; CDR2 reads SQIVND (reference sequence). As DNA, the CDR3 is TGTGCCAGTAGCCCCTCAGGCAGGGCTAGCACAGATACGCAGTATTAT. This codes for CASSPSGRASTDTQYY.

The chain joins TRBV19 to TRBJ2-7; 12 nucleotides match TRBD2. The CDR3 runs to 16 residues. V shed 6 bases, J shed 1 base, and the junction held 7 bases outside the gene matches. Germline assignment: CDR1 LNHDA and CDR2 SQIVND (reference sequence). The CDR3 sequence is CASSKGLAGFSYEQYF. The CDR3 bases are TGTGCCAGTAGCAAAGGACTAGCGGGGTTTTCCTACGAGCAGTACTTC.

The rearrangement uses TRBV12-3 or TRBV12-4 and TRBJ1-2, with 7 positions matching TRBD1. The CDR3 is made up of 12 amino acids. V dropped 4 bases and J dropped 12; count of bases not matched to a gene: 8. The DNA for the CDR3 is TGTGCCAGCAGTTCCCGACAGGGTGAGAACACCTTC. Its protein product is CASSSRQGENTF.